Below, 24 T cell receptor beta chains from the same sample are listed, as sequenced in a study of graft-versus-host responses after intestinal transplantation. TCRdb's copy holds only in-frame clones and misses some; the assay was immunoSEQ multiplex PCR. This table holds roughly 85,000 clones, approximately 89% found once. These receptors' targets are unknown. This specimen consisted of unstimulated CD8+ T cells sorted from spleen or lymph node cells, obtained before transplant. These receptors all stem from a human donor who was the organ donor for an intestinal transplant.

This clone has only one observation. Its ends do not fully match the called genes, so a read error is possible. The chain recombines TRBV13 with TRBJ2-7; 8 bases align to TRBD2. CDR3 size: 15 residues. Germline lookup yields CDR1 PRHDT and CDR2 FYEKMQ (reference sequence). CDR3 loop: CASSLGASGYYEQYF. In nucleotides, the CDR3 is TGTGCCAGCAGCCTAGGGGCTAGCGGGTACTACGAGCAGTACTTC.

This chain joins TRBV5-6 and TRBJ2-1, with 10 bases aligning to TRBD2. V lost 4 bases to trimming and J lost 6 bases; unmatched junction nucleotides: 10. The V gene's germline CDR1 is SGHDT and CDR2 YYEEEE. The CDR3 loop spans 16 amino acids. Here the CDR3 reads CASSDWSGGALNEQFF. In DNA, the CDR3 is TGTGCCAGCAGCGACTGGAGCGGGGGGGCTCTCAATGAGCAGTTCTTC.

The chain uses TRBV6-6 and TRBJ1-2; TRBD1 is a possible D gene (6 bases). V lost 0 bases and J lost 8, with 19 bases in between. This CDR3 is built from 16 residues. Per the germline V gene, CDR1 is MNHNY and CDR2 is SVGAGI (reference sequence). CDR3 in amino acids: CASSYSSIGDKGGYTF. CDR3 nucleotide sequence: TGTGCCAGCAGTTACTCGTCTATAGGGGACAAAGGGGGCTACACCTTC.

The J gene is TRBJ1-5, the V gene TRBV6-1; D gene uncertain. Germline values: CDR1 MNHNS, CDR2 SASEGT. The CDR3 spans 13 residues. The V end was cut by 1 base, the J end by 4 bases, with 5 bases between. In DNA, the CDR3 is TGTGCCAGCAGTGAAGACCATAATCAGCCCCAGCATTTT. Its translation is CASSEDHNQPQHF.

CDR3 in amino acids: CASSPGPNTEAFF. The CDR3, as DNA: TGTGCCAGCAGTCCCGGACCGAACACTGAAGCTTTCTTT. The chain links TRBV5-4 to TRBJ1-1; D remains unclear. This CDR3 comprises 13 residues. CDR1 is SGHNT and CDR2 is YYREEE in the germline V gene (reference sequence). V was shortened by 5 bases and J by 1 base, with 9 bases between the two germline ends.

The genes are TRBV9 and TRBJ2-2, with D possibly being TRBD2 (6 bases). V was clipped by 3 bases and J by 5 bases, with 14 bases between them. In germline, CDR1 is SGDLS, CDR2 YYNGEE. CDR3 length: 15 amino acids. The CDR3 spells CASSGSGGATGELFF. The CDR3 coding sequence is TGTGCCAGCAGCGGATCGGGCGGGGCGACCGGGGAGCTGTTTTTT.

The chain combines TRBV7-9 with TRBJ1-2; D gene ambiguous. CDR1 is SEHNR, CDR2 FQNEAQ, per germline (reference sequence). This CDR3 comprises 19 residues. The V end was cut by 4 bases, the J end by 2 bases, with 26 bases between. The CDR3 reads CASSSPTDTVSFLNYGYTF. The DNA of the CDR3 is TGTGCCAGCAGCTCCCCGACCGACACCGTGTCCTTCTTGAACTATGGCTACACCTTC.

This clone was seen just once. The chain uses TRBV6-6 and TRBJ1-5; D call uncertain. The CDR3 contains 13 residues. The V gene's germline CDR1 is MNHNY and CDR2 SVGAGI (reference sequence). Trimming left V 4 bases short and J 0 bases short, with 4 bases between. The chain's CDR3 is CASSSDSNQPQHF. CDR3 DNA: TGTGCCAGCAGTTCGGATAGCAATCAGCCCCAGCATTTT.

This rearrangement joins TRBV9 to TRBJ2-3, with TRBD2 matching 9 bases. Germline V gene lookup returns CDR1 SGDLS and CDR2 YYNGEE. After removal of 2 bases from V and 3 bases from J, the junction contained 10 bases not matched to a gene. The CDR3 totals 17 residues. CDR3 nucleotide sequence: TGTGCCAGCAGCGTCCGACAAGCGGGGGGTGAGACAGATACGCAGTATTTT. Translating gives CASSVRQAGGETDTQYF.

V and J are TRBV5-1 and TRBJ2-3; a weak D match, TRBD2 (5 bases). The CDR3 is 12 amino acids. V was pared by 3 bases and J by 4 bases, with 6 bases between. CDR1 is SGHRS and CDR2 is YFSETQ in the germline V gene. CDR3 sequence: CASSSGSDTQYF. The CDR3 region has the DNA TGCGCCAGCAGCTCGGGGTCAGATACGCAGTATTTT.

V usage is TRBV19 and J usage is TRBJ1-4; the match to TRBD1 covers 9 bases. CDR3 length: 16 residues. V trimming: 5 bases; J trimming: 10 bases; junction bases outside the gene matches: 14. The germline V gene has CDR1 LNHDA and CDR2 SQIVND (reference sequence). The CDR3 loop reads CASSPKPGQGLVKLFF. For the CDR3, the DNA is TGTGCCAGTAGTCCCAAACCGGGACAGGGTCTGGTAAAACTGTTTTTT.

This sequence joins TRBV2 and TRBJ2-5; 8 nucleotides match TRBD2. J lost 1 base, V lost 5 bases, and 6 bases had no gene match. CDR3 length equals 15 residues. CDR1 is SNHLY, CDR2 FYNNEI, per germline. The CDR3 DNA reads as TGTGCCAGCAGTATGCTAGCGGGCCCCCAAGAGACCCAGTACTTC. Amino acid sequence: CASSMLAGPQETQYF. The whole variable domain, remainder taken from reference TRBV2 and TRBJ2-5, is EPEVTQTPSHQVTQMGQEVILRCVPISNHLYFYWYRQILGQKVEFLVSFYNNEISEKSEIFDDQFSVERPDGSNFTLKIRSTKLEDSAMYFCASSMLAGPQETQYFGPGTRLLVL.

The gene calls are TRBV30 and TRBJ1-2; tentative D call: TRBD1 (6 bases). This CDR3 is 13 amino acids long. Germline V lookup: CDR1 GTSNPN, CDR2 SVGIG (reference sequence). Between the trimmed V and J ends, which lost 4 bases and 5 bases, there was a span of 14 bases. For the CDR3, the DNA is TGTGCCTGGATGCACGGACAGTCATATGGCTACACCTTC. Its translation: CAWMHGQSYGYTF.

The chain couples TRBV4-1 to TRBJ1-5; unclear D gene. The CDR3 contains 13 residues. Germline-derived CDR1 and CDR2 are MGHRA and YSYEKL. Trimming removed 2 bases at V and 7 bases at J, with 9 bases between. Here the CDR3 reads CASSQLEDQPQHF. CDR3 nucleotide sequence: TGCGCCAGCAGCCAATTAGAGGACCAGCCCCAGCATTTT.

The CDR3 DNA is TGTGCCAGTTTAGCGGCGGGCCGGGGCTACACCTTC. It encodes CASLAAGRGYTF. The chain is built from TRBV5-4 and TRBJ1-2, with D hard to call. Trimming cost V 8 bases and J 8 bases, with 16 bases left between them. From germline, CDR1 is SGHNT and CDR2 YYREEE (reference sequence). The CDR3 consists of 12 residues.

In the case of this clone: Other nucleotide sequences from this sample produce the same CDR3. V gene TRBV6-1 combines with J gene TRBJ2-1; D uncertain. Looked up from germline, CDR1 is MNHNS and CDR2 is SASEGT. This CDR3 spans 11 amino acids. The ends were cut back, 7 bases at V and 4 bases at J, with 5 bases in the middle. The CDR3, as DNA: TGTGCCAGCACGGCTTACAATGAGCAGTTCTTC. Its protein product is CASTAYNEQFF.

Only one count was recorded for this clone. This chain joins TRBV6-5 and TRBJ2-2; D is unresolved. This CDR3 comprises 14 residues. V dropped 2 bases and J dropped 6 bases, with 10 bases sitting between them. The germline V gene encodes CDR1 MNHEY and CDR2 SVGAGI. The CDR3 region has the DNA TGTGCCAGCAGTTACGGGCCTGCTCCCGGGGAGCTGTTTTTT. Its translation is CASSYGPAPGELFF.

In its sample, this clone was seen a few times. The chain combines TRBV11-2 with TRBJ2-7, with D unclear. CDR3 length: 10 amino acids. Germline V gene lookup returns CDR1 SGHAT and CDR2 FQNNGV. V was pared by 2 bases and J by 5 bases, with 1 base between. In DNA, the CDR3 is TGTGCCAGCAGCTTAAACGAGCAGTACTTC. This translates into CASSLNEQYF.

This clone was counted a single time. The chain carries TRBV9 and TRBJ1-2, with 7 bases fitting TRBD1. Per the germline V gene, CDR1 is SGDLS and CDR2 is YYNGEE. The CDR3 contains 15 residues. V lost 0 bases, J lost 2 bases, and 4 bases stayed unmatched. The chain's CDR3 is CASSVAQGENYGYTF. The CDR3 nucleotides read TGTGCCAGCAGCGTAGCGCAGGGGGAAAACTATGGCTACACCTTC.

V is TRBV9 and J is TRBJ2-2; TRBD2 is a possible D gene (6 bases). V was cut by 7 bases and J by 6 bases, with 10 bases left in between. The CDR3 is 12 residues long. Looked up from germline, CDR1 is SGDLS and CDR2 is YYNGEE. The CDR3 is CASGTSPGELFF. CDR3 in DNA: TGTGCCAGCGGGACTTCTCCCGGGGAGCTGTTTTTT.

The V gene is TRBV10-1, the J gene TRBJ2-3; maybe TRBD1 (5 bases). CDR3 length: 18 amino acids. Trimming cost V 4 bases and J 2 bases, with 22 bases left between them. Germline V gene lookup returns CDR1 WNHNN and CDR2 SYGVQD (reference sequence). The CDR3 sequence is CASSGNGEKDINTDTQYF. The CDR3 coding sequence is TGCGCCAGCAGTGGCAATGGGGAAAAGGACATTAACACAGATACGCAGTATTTT.

Written as DNA, the CDR3 is TGTGCTAGTGGTTTGGTAGGTGGCAATGAGCAGTTCTTC. Residues: CASGLVGGNEQFF. The chain couples TRBV12-5 to TRBJ2-1; D is uncertain. The CDR3 length is 13 residues. Germline CDR1 and CDR2: LGHNT and FRNRAP. Trimming removed 0 bases at V and 6 bases at J, with 6 bases between.

The chain has TRBV12-5 and TRBJ2-7; maybe TRBD2 (6 bases). V dropped 6 bases and J dropped 3 bases, with 18 bases sitting between them. The CDR3 loop spans 15 amino acids. Per the germline V gene, CDR1 is LGHNT and CDR2 is FRNRAP. CDR3 sequence: CASGWTPGLNYEQYF. The CDR3 nucleotides are TGTGCTAGTGGCTGGACCCCGGGACTTAACTACGAGCAGTACTTC.

The chain has TRBV5-1 and TRBJ1-1; 9 nucleotides agree with TRBD1. Per germline, CDR1 SGHRS and CDR2 YFSETQ. The CDR3 is made up of 14 amino acids. V lost 0 bases, J lost 3 bases, and 0 bases stayed unmatched. The CDR3 is CASSLGTGDTEAFF. The CDR3 coding sequence is TGCGCCAGCAGCTTGGGGACAGGGGACACTGAAGCTTTCTTT.